The 18 T cell receptor beta chains given below trace back to one sample, sequenced in a study of T-cell reconstitution after alpha-beta-depleted transplantation in children. It was with unique molecular identifiers that the TCRbeta library was prepared. In TCRdb, the PCR reads were re-called with MiXCR into one record per CDR3 protein. The sample lists approximately 420,000 distinct CDR3 sequences, approximately 11% occurring once. The input for sequencing was PBMCs from the stem cell graft donor, taken from the stem cell graft. All receptors derive from a human donor who donated a stem cell graft to a child with acute myeloid leukemia.

The rearrangement joins TRBV7-9 to TRBJ2-1, with TRBD2 matching 8 bases. Trimming at V came to 6 bases and at J to 9 bases, leaving 10 bases not matched to a gene. Germline V gene sequence: CDR1 SEHNR, CDR2 FQNEAQ (reference sequence). The CDR3 runs to 14 residues. For the CDR3, the DNA is TGTGCCAGCAGAACCGGGACTAGGCTGGCTGAGCAGTTCTTC. Its translation: CASRTGTRLAEQFF.

J is TRBJ2-4 and V is TRBV11-2, with D perhaps TRBD1 or TRBD2 (6 bases each). The V end was cut by 5 bases, the J end by 5 bases, with 13 bases between. The CDR3 is 14 residues long. The germline gives CDR1 SGHAT, CDR2 FQNNGV. CDR3 coding DNA: TGTGCCAGCAGCCAGGGGACTCGGGAAAACATTCAGTACTTC. As protein: CASSQGTRENIQYF.

The chain is built from TRBV29-1 and TRBJ2-2, with 7 bases matching TRBD1. Trimming removed 6 bases from V and 6 bases from J; junction bases left unmatched: 16. CDR3 length equals 16 residues. Germline CDR1 SQVTM, CDR2 ANQGSEA. In DNA, the CDR3 is TGCAGCGTAGTCGAAGCCGGGACAGCCTCTCCCGGGGAGCTGTTTTTT. This encodes CSVVEAGTASPGELFF.

This clonotype was counted ten times or more. The gene calls are TRBV5-1 and TRBJ2-2, with D tentatively TRBD1 (6 bases). This CDR3 region has 16 residues. Germline CDR1 and CDR2: SGHRS and YFSETQ. V was cut by 3 bases and J by 0 bases, with 12 bases left in between. The DNA of the CDR3 is TGCGCCAGCAGCTCCACAGGGCGTTCGAACACCGGGGAGCTGTTTTTT. This codes for CASSSTGRSNTGELFF. Full variable domain (outside the CDR3, taken from reference TRBV5-1 and TRBJ2-2): KAGVTQTPRYLIKTRGQQVTLSCSPISGHRSVSWYQQTPGQGLQFLFEYFSETQRNKGNFPGRFSGRQFSNSRSEMNVSTLELGDSALYLCASSSTGRSNTGELFFGEGSRLTVL.

The V call is TRBV9, the J call TRBJ2-7; possibly TRBD1 or TRBD2 for D (5 bases each). Between the trimmed V and J ends, which lost 0 bases and 6 bases, there was a span of 19 bases. This CDR3 comprises 16 residues. CDR1 and CDR2 from the germline V gene are SGDLS and YYNGEE. CDR3 sequence: CASSVDVGEMPFEQYF. Here the CDR3 DNA reads TGTGCCAGCAGCGTAGATGTGGGGGAGATGCCTTTCGAGCAGTACTTC. Full variable domain (rest looked up from reference TRBV9 and TRBJ2-7): DSGVTQTPKHLITATGQRVTLRCSPRSGDLSVYWYQQSLDQGLQFLIQYYNGEERAKGNILERFSAQQFPDLHSELNLSSLELGDSALYFCASSVDVGEMPFEQYFGPGTRLTVT.

The chain carries TRBV5-1 and TRBJ2-1, with 8 bases aligning to TRBD2. The CDR3 is 16 residues long. V was clipped by 0 bases and J by 4 bases; unmatched bases: 6. Looked up from germline, CDR1 is SGHRS and CDR2 is YFSETQ. CDR3 amino acids: CASSLVGGRLYNEQFF. CDR3 DNA sequence: TGCGCCAGCAGCTTGGTAGGCGGGAGGTTGTACAATGAGCAGTTCTTC.

This clonotype was observed a handful of times. This rearrangement joins TRBV12-3 or TRBV12-4 to TRBJ2-1; 7 positions agree with TRBD1. This CDR3 spans 14 amino acids. Trimming cost V 7 bases and J 6 bases; bases outside gene matches: 9. The CDR3 loop is CASTNRQGGNEQFF. CDR3 DNA sequence: TGTGCCAGCACCAACAGACAGGGCGGCAATGAGCAGTTCTTC.

This clonotype was seen many times. The chain recombines TRBV12-3 or TRBV12-4 with TRBJ2-3; 7 nucleotides line up with TRBD2. The trim removed 4 bases at V and 1 base at J, leaving 2 bases unmatched. The CDR3 length is 14 residues. The CDR3: CASSSLAGTDTQYF. The CDR3 nucleotides read TGTGCCAGCAGTTCGCTAGCGGGCACAGATACGCAGTATTTT.

The sample holds a few counts of this clonotype. CDR3 nucleotide sequence: TGTGCCAGCAGTTTACGACCGGGACAAAACCGCAACTACGAGCAGTACTTC. Residues: CASSLRPGQNRNYEQYF. The gene calls are TRBV27 and TRBJ2-7; D possibly corresponds to TRBD1 (6 bases). Germline V CDR1 and CDR2: MNHEY, SMNVEV (reference sequence). V lost 2 bases and J 3 bases, leaving 20 bases between the germline ends. This CDR3 is 17 amino acids long.

The chain joins TRBV5-1 to TRBJ2-7, with D maybe TRBD2 (6 bases). The V end lost 0 bases, the J end lost 2 bases, and 12 bases lay between the germline ends. Germline loops: CDR1 SGHRS, CDR2 YFSETQ. The CDR3 consists of 15 residues. CDR3 amino acids: CASSLAVGGTYEQYF. Here the CDR3 DNA reads TGCGCCAGCAGCTTGGCGGTTGGGGGGACCTACGAGCAGTACTTC.

This clonotype was recorded a few times. The CDR3 region is CSATIEGEVPWGTQYF. The CDR3 DNA follows: TGCAGTGCTACGATAGAGGGGGAGGTACCTTGGGGGACCCAGTACTTC. V and J are TRBV20-1 and TRBJ2-5; D may match TRBD1 or TRBD2 (6 bases each). V lost 4 bases and J 7 bases, leaving 25 bases between the germline ends. The germline gives CDR1 DFQATT, CDR2 SNEGSKA (reference sequence). The CDR3 is made up of 16 amino acids.

The chain links TRBV11-2 to TRBJ2-3; possible D gene TRBD2, 7 bases. Looked up from germline, CDR1 is SGHAT and CDR2 is FQNNGV. This CDR3 has 15 amino acids. V lost 4 bases and J 4 bases, leaving 15 bases between the germline ends. This chain's CDR3 is CASSYGGGLADTQYF. The CDR3 region has the DNA TGTGCCAGCAGCTATGGGGGGGGGCTAGCAGATACGCAGTATTTT.

The table lists this clonotype with many counts. This sequence joins TRBV6-5 and TRBJ1-6; D is unclear. From germline, CDR1 is MNHEY and CDR2 SVGAGI. Deletions cut 0 bases from V and 7 bases from J, with 16 bases between. This CDR3 is 17 amino acids long. The CDR3 DNA follows: TGTGCCAGCAGTTACTCTTCGGGTCCCACTGAAAATTCACCCCTCCACTTT. It translates to CASSYSSGPTENSPLHF.

The rearrangement uses TRBV12-3 or TRBV12-4 and TRBJ1-2, with 7 bases identical to TRBD1. V trimming: 3 bases; J trimming: 8 bases; junction bases outside the gene matches: 3. The CDR3 has 12 amino acids. The CDR3 here is CASSFARGGYTF. CDR3 in DNA: TGTGCCAGCAGTTTCGCCAGGGGGGGCTACACCTTC.

This chain links TRBV5-1 with TRBJ2-7, with D possibly matching TRBD2 (6 bases). Germline CDR1 is SGHRS and CDR2 is YFSETQ. This CDR3 has 13 amino acids. Trimming pared 6 bases from V and 5 bases from J, leaving 15 bases between. CDR3: CASTQVGGDEQYF. CDR3 nucleotide sequence: TGCGCCAGCACCCAAGTCGGGGGAGACGAGCAGTACTTC.

The sample holds a few counts of this clonotype. The chain couples TRBV20-1 to TRBJ2-7; TRBD2 is a possible D gene (5 bases). The CDR3 length is 12 residues. With 3 bases removed from V and 0 bases from J, the gap between germline ends came to 6 bases. In germline, CDR1 is DFQATT, CDR2 SNEGSKA (reference sequence). The CDR3 bases are TGCAGTGCTAGTACTAGCTCCTACGAGCAGTACTTC. Its translation is CSASTSSYEQYF.

CDR3 in amino acids: CASSLGVAPSTDTQYF. In DNA, the CDR3 is TGTGCCAGCAGCTTGGGGGTCGCACCGAGCACAGATACGCAGTATTTT. The rearrangement links TRBV11-2 to TRBJ2-3, with D perhaps matching TRBD1 or TRBD2 (5 bases each). Between the trimmed V and J ends, which lost 3 bases and 0 bases, there was a span of 13 bases. There are 16 residues in the CDR3. CDR1 and CDR2 (germline): SGHAT, FQNNGV.

This clonotype was counted ten times or more. The chain links TRBV24-1 to TRBJ2-2; possibly TRBD1 for D (6 bases). This CDR3 contains 14 residues. V was clipped by 8 bases and J by 9 bases, with 18 bases between them. CDR1 is KGHDR, CDR2 SFDVKD, per germline. CDR3 sequence: CATTRARTARELFF. The CDR3 DNA sequence: TGTGCCACCACAAGAGCCCGGACAGCCCGGGAGCTGTTTTTT.